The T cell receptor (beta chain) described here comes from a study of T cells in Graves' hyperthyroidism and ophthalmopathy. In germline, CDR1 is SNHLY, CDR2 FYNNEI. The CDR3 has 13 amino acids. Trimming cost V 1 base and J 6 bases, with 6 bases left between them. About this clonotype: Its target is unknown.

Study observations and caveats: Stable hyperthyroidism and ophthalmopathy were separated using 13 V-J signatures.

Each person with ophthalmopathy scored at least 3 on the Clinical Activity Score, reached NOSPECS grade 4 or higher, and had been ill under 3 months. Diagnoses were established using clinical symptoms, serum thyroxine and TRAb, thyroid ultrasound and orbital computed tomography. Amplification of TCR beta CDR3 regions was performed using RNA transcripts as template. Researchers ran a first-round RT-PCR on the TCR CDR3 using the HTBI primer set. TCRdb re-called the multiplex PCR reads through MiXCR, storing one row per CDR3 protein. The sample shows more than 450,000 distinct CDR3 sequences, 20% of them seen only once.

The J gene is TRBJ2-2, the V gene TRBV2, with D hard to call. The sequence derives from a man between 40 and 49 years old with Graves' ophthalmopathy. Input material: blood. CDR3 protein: CASSEGWAGELFF. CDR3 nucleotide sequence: TGTGCCAGCAGTGAAGGTTGGGCCGGGGAGCTGTTTTTT.